This record covers a single TCR beta chain. This sample was included in a study of blood T cells in healthy people across ages. Using a J-beta primer mix together with a sample-barcoded 5' primer, a second PCR was run for roughly 6 to 12 cycles. From the 5' RACE reads, TCRdb called clonotypes with MiXCR, one entry per CDR3 protein. Altogether 780,000 or so distinct CDR3 sequences are present, approximately 60% being singletons, with the ten largest covering roughly 25%. The CDR3 extends over 16 amino acids. The V end lost 5 bases, the J end lost 0 bases, and 14 bases lay between the germline ends. Per germline, CDR1 SEHNR and CDR2 FQNEAQ (reference sequence).

The receptor was derived from a man aged 40-49 years in good health. The chain couples TRBV7-9 to TRBJ2-1, with TRBD1 as a possible D gene (6 bases). Sequenced sample: blood. The CDR3 DNA reads as TGTGCCAGCAGCCCAAAGTCAGGGGCCTCCTACAATGAGCAGTTCTTC. Protein sequence: CASSPKSGASYNEQFF.